The present entry profiles one TCR beta chain with its context. This entry is derived from a study of blood T cell repertoires in COVID-19. Study-wide context: The cDNA or gDNA used as material had been derived from T cells, B-cell-depleted T cells, or PBMCs.

In the authors' methods: Reference gene primer amplification gave estimated nucleated cell counts. Using immunoSEQ multiplex PCR, the repertoire was profiled, and TCRdb retains in-frame clones only, with some absent. That table gives V, J and clone size, and the DNA gave D and trimming. The sample holds approximately 170,000 clones; roughly 90% are singletons and the top ten take roughly 5.3%. Followed over time, Seattle patients had been enrolled while infection was active. The CDR3 is made up of 13 amino acids. Trimming shortened V by 4 bases and J by 2 bases, and 12 bases separated the two germline ends. Per the germline V gene, CDR1 is SQVTM and CDR2 is ANQGSEA.

The sequence derives from a man between 18 and 35 years old with COVID-19, enrolled during active disease. The chain joins TRBV29-1 to TRBJ2-7; D not resolved. The sequencing sample was made of peripheral blood. The CDR3: CSVARSLTYEQYF. DNA for the CDR3: TGCAGCGTTGCCCGGTCCCTAACCTACGAGCAGTACTTC.